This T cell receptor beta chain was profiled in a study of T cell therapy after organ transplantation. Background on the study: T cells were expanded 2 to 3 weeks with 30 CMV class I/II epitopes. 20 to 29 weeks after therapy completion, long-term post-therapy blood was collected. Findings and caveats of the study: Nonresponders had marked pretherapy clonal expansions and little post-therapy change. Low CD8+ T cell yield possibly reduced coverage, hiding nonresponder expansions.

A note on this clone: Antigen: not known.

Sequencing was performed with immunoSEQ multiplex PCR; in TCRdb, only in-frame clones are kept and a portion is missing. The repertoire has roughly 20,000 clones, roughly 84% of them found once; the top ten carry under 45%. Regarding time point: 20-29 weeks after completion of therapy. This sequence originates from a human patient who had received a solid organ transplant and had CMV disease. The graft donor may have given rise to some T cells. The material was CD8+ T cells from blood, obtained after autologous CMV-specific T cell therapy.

CDR3 DNA: TGTGCCAGCAGCTTAGTGCGCCCGGGGTCCTACGAGCAGTACTTC. This gives the protein CASSLVRPGSYEQYF. This sequence joins TRBV7-2 and TRBJ2-7; D perhaps matches TRBD2 (5 bases). V gave up 1 base and J gave up 1 base, with 11 bases separating them. The CDR3 is made up of 15 amino acids. Germline CDR1 reads SGHTA; CDR2 reads FQGNSA. The whole variable domain, filled in from reference TRBV7-2 and TRBJ2-7, reads GAGVSQSPSNKVTEKGKDVELRCDPISGHTALYWYRQSLGQGLEFLIYFQGNSAPDKSGLPSDRFSAERTGGSVSTLTIQRTQQEDSAVYLCASSLVRPGSYEQYFGPGTRLTVT.